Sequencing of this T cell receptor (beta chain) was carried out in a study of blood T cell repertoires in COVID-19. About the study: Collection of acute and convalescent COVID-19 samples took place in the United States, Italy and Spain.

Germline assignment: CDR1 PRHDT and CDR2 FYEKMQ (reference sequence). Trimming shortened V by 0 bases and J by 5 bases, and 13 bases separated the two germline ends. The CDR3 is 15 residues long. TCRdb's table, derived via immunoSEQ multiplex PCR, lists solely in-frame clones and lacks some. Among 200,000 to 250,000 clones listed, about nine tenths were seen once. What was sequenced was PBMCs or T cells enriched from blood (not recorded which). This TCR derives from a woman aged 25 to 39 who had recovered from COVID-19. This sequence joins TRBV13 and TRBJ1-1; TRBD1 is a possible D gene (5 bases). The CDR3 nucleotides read TGTGCCAGCAGCTTAGGTGGGGCGGCGGGGACTGAAGCTTTCTTT. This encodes CASSLGGAAGTEAFF. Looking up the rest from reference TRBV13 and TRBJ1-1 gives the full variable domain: AAGVIQSPRHLIKEKRETATLKCYPIPRHDTVYWYQQGPGQDPQFLISFYEKMQSDKGSIPDRFSAQQFSDYHSELNMSSLELGDSALYFCASSLGGAAGTEAFFGQGTRLTVV.